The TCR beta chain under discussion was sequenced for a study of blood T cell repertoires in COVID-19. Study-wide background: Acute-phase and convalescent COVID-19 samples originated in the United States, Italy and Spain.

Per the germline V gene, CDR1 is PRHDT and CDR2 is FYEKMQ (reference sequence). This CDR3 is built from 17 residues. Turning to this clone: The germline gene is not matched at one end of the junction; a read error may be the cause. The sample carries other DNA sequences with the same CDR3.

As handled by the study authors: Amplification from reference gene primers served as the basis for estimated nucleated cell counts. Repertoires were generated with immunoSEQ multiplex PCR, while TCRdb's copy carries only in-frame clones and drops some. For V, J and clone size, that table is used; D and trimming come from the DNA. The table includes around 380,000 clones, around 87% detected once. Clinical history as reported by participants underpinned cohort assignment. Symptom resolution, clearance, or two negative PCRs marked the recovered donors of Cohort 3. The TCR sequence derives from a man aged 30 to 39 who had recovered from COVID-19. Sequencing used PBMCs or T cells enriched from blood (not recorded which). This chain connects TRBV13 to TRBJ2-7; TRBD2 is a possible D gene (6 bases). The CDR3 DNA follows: TGCGCCAGCAGCTTAGGCCGATCCGGGACTGTCTCCTACGAGCAGTACTTC. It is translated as CASSLGRSGTVSYEQYF. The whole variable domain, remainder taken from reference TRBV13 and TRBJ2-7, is AAGVIQSPRHLIKEKRETATLKCYPIPRHDTVYWYQQGPGQDPQFLISFYEKMQSDKGSIPDRFSAQQFSDYHSELNMSSLELGDSALYFCASSLGRSGTVSYEQYFGPGTRLTVT.